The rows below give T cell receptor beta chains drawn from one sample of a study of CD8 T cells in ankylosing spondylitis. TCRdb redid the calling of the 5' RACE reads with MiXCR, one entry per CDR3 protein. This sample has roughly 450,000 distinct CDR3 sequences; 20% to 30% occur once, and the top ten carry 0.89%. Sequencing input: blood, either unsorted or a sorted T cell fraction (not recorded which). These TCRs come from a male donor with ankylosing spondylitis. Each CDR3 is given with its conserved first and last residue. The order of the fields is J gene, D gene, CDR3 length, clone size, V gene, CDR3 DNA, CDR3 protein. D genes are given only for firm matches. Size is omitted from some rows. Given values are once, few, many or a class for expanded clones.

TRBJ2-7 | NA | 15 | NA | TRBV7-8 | TGTGCCAGCAGCCGGATCGGACAGATGACCTACGAGCAGTACTTC | CASSRIGQMTYEQYF
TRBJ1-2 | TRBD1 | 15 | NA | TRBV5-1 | TGCGCCAGCAGCCCCCAGGGACAGGGGGCGTGGGGCTACACCTTC | CASSPQGQGAWGYTF
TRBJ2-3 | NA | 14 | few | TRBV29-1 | TGCAGCGTTGTGGCAGGGGATCCGACAGATACGCAGTATTTT | CSVVAGDPTDTQYF
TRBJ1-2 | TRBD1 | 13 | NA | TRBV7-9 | TGTGCCAGCAGCCCCAAGGGGGCTAATGGCTACACCTTC | CASSPKGANGYTF
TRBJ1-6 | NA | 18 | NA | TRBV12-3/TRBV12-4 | TGTGCCAGCAGTTTAGTACAGGTGTTGGGCTCCTATAATTCACCCCTCCACTTT | CASSLVQVLGSYNSPLHF
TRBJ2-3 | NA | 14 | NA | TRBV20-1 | TGCAGTGCTAGACCTGCTTCTAGCACAGATACGCAGTATTTT | CSARPASSTDTQYF
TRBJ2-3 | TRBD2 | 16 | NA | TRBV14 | TGTGCCAGCAGCCAAGTGGCGGGAGCTAGCACAGATACGCAGTATTTT | CASSQVAGASTDTQYF
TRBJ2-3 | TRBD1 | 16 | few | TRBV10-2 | TGCGCCAGCAGTGAGTCAGTAAACAGGGGGACAGATACGCAGTATTTT | CASSESVNRGTDTQYF
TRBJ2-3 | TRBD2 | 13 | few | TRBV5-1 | TGCGCCAGCAGCCGGGAGGGCCAAGATACGCAGTATTTT | CASSREGQDTQYF
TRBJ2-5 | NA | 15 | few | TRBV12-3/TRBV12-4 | TGTGCCAGCAGTCCCCGCGAAGGAGACCAAGAGACCCAGTACTTC | CASSPREGDQETQYF
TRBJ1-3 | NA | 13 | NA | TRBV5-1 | TGCGCCAGTACATCTCAGGCTGGAAACACCATATATTTT | CASTSQAGNTIYF
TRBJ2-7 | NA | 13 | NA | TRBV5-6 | TGTGCCAGCAGCTTGCACGAGACCTACGAGCAGTACTTC | CASSLHETYEQYF
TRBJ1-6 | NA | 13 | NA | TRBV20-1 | TGCAGTGCGCCGACAGAGGGGTGGGCACCCCTCCACTTT | CSAPTEGWAPLHF
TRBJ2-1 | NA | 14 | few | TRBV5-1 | TGCGCCAGCCTCAACCCGTCGACTGACGGCGAGCAGTTCTTC | CASLNPSTDGEQFF
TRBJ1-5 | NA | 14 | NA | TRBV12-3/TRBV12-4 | TGTGCCAGCAGTTTACGCGGACTCAATCAGCCCCAGCATTTT | CASSLRGLNQPQHF
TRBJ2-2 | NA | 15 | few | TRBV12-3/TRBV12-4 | TGTGCCAGCAGTGCAGACAGGTTCGGCACCGGGGAGCTGTTTTTT | CASSADRFGTGELFF
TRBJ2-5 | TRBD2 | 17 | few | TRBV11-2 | TGTGCCAGCAGCTTAGATCTGAGCGGGAGACCACAAGAGACCCAGTACTTC | CASSLDLSGRPQETQYF
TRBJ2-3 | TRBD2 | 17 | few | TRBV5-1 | TGCGCCAGCAGCTTCGGACTAGCGGGGGGATGGGCAGATACGCAGTATTTT | CASSFGLAGGWADTQYF
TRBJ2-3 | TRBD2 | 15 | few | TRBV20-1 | TGCAGTGCTAGAGACTTTAGCGGGAGTCGAGATACGCAGTATTTT | CSARDFSGSRDTQYF
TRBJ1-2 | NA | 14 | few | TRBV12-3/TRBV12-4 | TGTGCCAGCAGTTTAGGGTCGCTTGGTTGGGGCTACACCTTC | CASSLGSLGWGYTF
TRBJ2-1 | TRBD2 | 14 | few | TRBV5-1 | TGCGCCAGCAGGGGACTAGGGAAGGGAAATGAGCAGTTCTTC | CASRGLGKGNEQFF
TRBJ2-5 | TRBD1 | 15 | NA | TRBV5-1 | TGCGCCAGCAGCCCCGGACAGGGGGTCCGAGAGACCCAGTACTTC | CASSPGQGVRETQYF
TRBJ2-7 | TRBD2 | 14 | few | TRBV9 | TGTGCCAGCAGCGTATCTAGCGGAAACTACGAGCAGTACTTC | CASSVSSGNYEQYF
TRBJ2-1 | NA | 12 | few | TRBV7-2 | TGTGCCAGCAGCCTTAGCGTCAATGAGCAGTTCTTC | CASSLSVNEQFF
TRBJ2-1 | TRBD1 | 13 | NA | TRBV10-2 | TGCGCCAGCGGCAACAGGGGTCTGGGTGAGCAGTTCTTC | CASGNRGLGEQFF
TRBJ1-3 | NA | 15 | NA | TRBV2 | TGTGCCAGCAGTTCCGGACAGATAAGTGGAAACACCATATATTTT | CASSSGQISGNTIYF
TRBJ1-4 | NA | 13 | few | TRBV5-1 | TGCGCCAGCAGCCTGGAGAGTTCGGAAAAACTGTTTTTT | CASSLESSEKLFF
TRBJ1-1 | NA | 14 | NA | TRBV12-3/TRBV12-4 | TGTGCCAGCCGTGGACGAAGATTTGACACTGAAGCTTTCTTT | CASRGRRFDTEAFF
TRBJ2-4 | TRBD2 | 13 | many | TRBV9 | TGTGCCAGCAGTCGACTAGCGGGCGACATTCAGTACTTC | CASSRLAGDIQYF
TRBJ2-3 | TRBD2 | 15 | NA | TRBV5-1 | TGCGCCAGCCGGTTAGTAGCGGGGACAACAGATACGCAGTATTTT | CASRLVAGTTDTQYF
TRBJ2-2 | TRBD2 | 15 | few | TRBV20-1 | TGCAGTGCTAGGGTACTAGCGGGAATCACCGGGGAGCTGTTTTTT | CSARVLAGITGELFF
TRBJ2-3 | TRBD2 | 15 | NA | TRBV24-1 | TGTGCCACCAGAGCGGGACTCCGGAGCACAGATACGCAGTATTTT | CATRAGLRSTDTQYF
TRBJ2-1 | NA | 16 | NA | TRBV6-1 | TGTGCCAGCAGTCCCGGTGGGGTGGGAGGAGACAATGAGCAGTTCTTC | CASSPGGVGGDNEQFF